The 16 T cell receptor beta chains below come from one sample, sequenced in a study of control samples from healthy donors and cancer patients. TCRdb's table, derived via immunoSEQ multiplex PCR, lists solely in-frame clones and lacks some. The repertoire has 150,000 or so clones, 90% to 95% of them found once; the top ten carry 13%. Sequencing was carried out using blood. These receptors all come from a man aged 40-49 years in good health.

The CDR3 region is CASSPSSDTQYF. The CDR3, as DNA: TGCGCCAGCAGCCCATCGTCGGATACGCAGTATTTT. This chain links TRBV5-1 with TRBJ2-3; D not resolved. V lost 4 bases and J 6 bases, leaving 9 bases between the germline ends. In germline, CDR1 is SGHRS, CDR2 YFSETQ. This CDR3 is built from 12 residues.

The CDR3 loop reads CASSRAEHSYNEQFF. CDR3 coding DNA: TGTGCCAGCAGTAGGGCCGAGCACTCCTACAATGAGCAGTTCTTC. V usage is TRBV6-2 or TRBV6-3 and J usage is TRBJ2-1; D uncertain. From germline, CDR1 is MNHEY and CDR2 SVGEGT. Trimming shortened V by 5 bases and J by 0 bases, and 11 bases separated the two germline ends. The CDR3 has 15 residues.

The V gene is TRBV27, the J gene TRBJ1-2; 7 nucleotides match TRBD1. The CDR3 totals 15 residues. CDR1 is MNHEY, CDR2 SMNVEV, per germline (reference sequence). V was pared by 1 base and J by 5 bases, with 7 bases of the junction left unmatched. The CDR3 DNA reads TGTGCCAGCAGTTTATGGGAGGGGGCTAGGTATGGCTACACCTTC. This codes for CASSLWEGARYGYTF.

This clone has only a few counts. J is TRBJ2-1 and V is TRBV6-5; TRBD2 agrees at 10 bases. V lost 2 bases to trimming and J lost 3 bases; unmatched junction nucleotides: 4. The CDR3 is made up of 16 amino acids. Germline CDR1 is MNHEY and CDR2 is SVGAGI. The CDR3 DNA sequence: TGTGCCAGCAGTTACAATCTAGCGGGGGACTACAATGAGCAGTTCTTC. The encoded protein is CASSYNLAGDYNEQFF.

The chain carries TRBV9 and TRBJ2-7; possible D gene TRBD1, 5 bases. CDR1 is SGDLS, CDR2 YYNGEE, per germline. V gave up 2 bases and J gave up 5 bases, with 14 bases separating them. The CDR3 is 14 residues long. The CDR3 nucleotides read TGTGCCAGCAGCGTCTCAACAGGCATGAACGAGCAGTACTTC. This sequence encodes CASSVSTGMNEQYF.

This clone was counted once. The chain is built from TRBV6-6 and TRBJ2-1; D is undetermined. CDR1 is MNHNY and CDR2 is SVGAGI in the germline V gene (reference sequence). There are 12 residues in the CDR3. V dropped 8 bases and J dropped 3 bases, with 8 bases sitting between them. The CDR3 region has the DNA TGTGCCAGCGGTACTCGCTACAATGAGCAGTTCTTC. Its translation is CASGTRYNEQFF.

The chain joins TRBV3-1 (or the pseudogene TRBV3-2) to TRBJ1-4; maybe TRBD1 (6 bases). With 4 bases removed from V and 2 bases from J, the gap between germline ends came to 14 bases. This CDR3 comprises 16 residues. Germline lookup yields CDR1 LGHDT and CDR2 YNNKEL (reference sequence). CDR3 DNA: TGTGCCAGCAGCCCGAGGGGGGGTCCGACTAATGAAAAACTGTTTTTT. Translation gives CASSPRGGPTNEKLFF.

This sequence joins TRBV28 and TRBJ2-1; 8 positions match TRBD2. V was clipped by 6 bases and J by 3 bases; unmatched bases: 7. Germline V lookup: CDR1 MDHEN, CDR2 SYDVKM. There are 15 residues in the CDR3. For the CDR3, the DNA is TGTGCCAGCAGATCACTAGCGGTTTTCTACAATGAGCAGTTCTTC. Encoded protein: CASRSLAVFYNEQFF.

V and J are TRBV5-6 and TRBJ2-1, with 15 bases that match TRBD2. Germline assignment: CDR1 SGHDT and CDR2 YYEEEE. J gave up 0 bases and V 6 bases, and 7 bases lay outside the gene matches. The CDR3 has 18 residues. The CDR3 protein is CASIPGLAGGSSYNEQFF. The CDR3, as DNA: TGTGCCAGCATTCCGGGACTAGCGGGGGGAAGCTCCTACAATGAGCAGTTCTTC.

The CDR3 loop is CASGQRRVGETQYF. The CDR3 DNA is TGTGCCAGCGGCCAAAGGAGGGTAGGGGAGACCCAGTACTTC. The genes are TRBV28 and TRBJ2-5, with D possibly being TRBD2 (6 bases). The germline V and J ends were trimmed by 8 bases and 5 bases, with 18 bases remaining between them. This CDR3 is 14 amino acids long. Germline lookup yields CDR1 MDHEN and CDR2 SYDVKM.

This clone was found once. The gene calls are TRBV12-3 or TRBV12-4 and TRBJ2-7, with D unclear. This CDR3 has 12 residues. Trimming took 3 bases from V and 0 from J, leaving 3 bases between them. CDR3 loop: CASSFNSYEQYF. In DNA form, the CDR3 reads TGTGCCAGCAGTTTTAACTCCTACGAGCAGTACTTC.

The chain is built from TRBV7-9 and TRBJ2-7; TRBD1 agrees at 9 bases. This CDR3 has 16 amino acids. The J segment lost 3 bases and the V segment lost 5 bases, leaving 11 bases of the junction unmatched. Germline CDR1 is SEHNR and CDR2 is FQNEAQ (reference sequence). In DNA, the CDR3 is TGTGCCAGCAGCCACCTCGGACAGGGGAGGATCTACGAGCAGTACTTC. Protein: CASSHLGQGRIYEQYF.

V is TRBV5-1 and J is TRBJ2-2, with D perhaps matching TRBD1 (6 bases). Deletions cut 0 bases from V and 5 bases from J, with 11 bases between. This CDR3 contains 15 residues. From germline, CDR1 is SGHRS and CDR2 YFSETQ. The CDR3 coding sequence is TGCGCCAGCAGCTTGGGTGGGACACAGACCGGGGAGCTGTTTTTT. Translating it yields CASSLGGTQTGELFF.

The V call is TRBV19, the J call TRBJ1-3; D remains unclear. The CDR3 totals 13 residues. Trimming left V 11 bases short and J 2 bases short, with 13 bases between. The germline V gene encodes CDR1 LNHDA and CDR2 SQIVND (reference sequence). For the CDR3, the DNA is TGTGCCTCCCATGGGTTTGCTGGAAACACCATATATTTT. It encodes CASHGFAGNTIYF.

CDR3 DNA: TGTGCCAGCAGCTTAAAAGACAGGGGGGACTATGGCTACACCTTC. It translates to CASSLKDRGDYGYTF. The rearrangement joins TRBV5-4 to TRBJ1-2; 9 bases line up with TRBD1. V shed 2 bases, J shed 3 bases, and the junction held 5 bases outside the gene matches. CDR1 is SGHNT, CDR2 YYREEE, per germline (reference sequence). The CDR3 has 15 residues.

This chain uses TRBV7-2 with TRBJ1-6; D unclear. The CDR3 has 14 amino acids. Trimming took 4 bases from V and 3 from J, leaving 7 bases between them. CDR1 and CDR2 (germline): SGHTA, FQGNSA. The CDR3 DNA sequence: TGTGCCAGCAGCTCCGGCGGCTATAATTCACCCCTCCACTTT. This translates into CASSSGGYNSPLHF.